The next 24 T cell receptor beta chains were all read from a single sample in a study of spatial heterogeneity in lung cancer. Time point in this sample: blood at routine non-recurrence follow-up after resection. TCRdb re-derived calls from the 5' RACE reads in MiXCR, one entry per CDR3 protein. This sample has around 100,000 distinct CDR3 sequences, with more than 10% found just once. Sequencing used PBMCs, obtained at follow-up. Receptors were obtained from a female donor with early-stage non-small cell lung cancer.

V and J are TRBV7-9 and TRBJ2-7; D is perhaps TRBD1 (6 bases). The CDR3 is 12 amino acids. V was pared by 1 base and J by 11 bases, with 12 bases between. Germline V lookup: CDR1 SEHNR, CDR2 FQNEAQ (reference sequence). The chain's CDR3 is CASSLVGGQKYF. Here the CDR3 DNA reads TGTGCCAGCAGCTTAGTAGGAGGACAGAAGTACTTC.

This clonotype showed up many times. This chain uses TRBV27 with TRBJ2-1; 7 nucleotides line up with TRBD1. J lost 0 bases, V lost 3 bases, and 8 bases had no gene match. This CDR3 region has 17 residues. CDR1 and CDR2 (germline): MNHEY, SMNVEV (reference sequence). This chain's CDR3 is CASSFLTGLGSYNEQFF. The CDR3 DNA follows: TGTGCCAGCAGTTTCTTGACAGGGTTGGGCTCCTACAATGAGCAGTTCTTC.

This clonotype appeared a few times. The chain employs TRBV5-5 and TRBJ2-1, with 8 positions matching TRBD2. Trimming cost V 0 bases and J 9 bases; bases outside gene matches: 5. The V gene's germline CDR1 is SGHKS and CDR2 YYEKEE (reference sequence). The length of the CDR3 is 14 residues. This chain's CDR3 is CASSLAQRESEQFF. The CDR3 nucleotides are TGTGCCAGCAGCTTGGCGCAGCGGGAGTCTGAGCAGTTCTTC.

This clonotype occurred a few times. The chain recombines TRBV19 with TRBJ2-3, with D perhaps being TRBD1 or TRBD2 (8 bases each). This CDR3 is built from 14 residues. The germline gives CDR1 LNHDA, CDR2 SQIVND (reference sequence). V was pared by 8 bases and J by 3 bases, with 15 bases between. The chain's CDR3 is CASGSGTGTDTQYF. In DNA, the CDR3 is TGTGCCAGTGGTAGCGGGACAGGAACAGATACGCAGTATTTT.

The rearrangement uses TRBV20-1 and TRBJ2-3; no clear D gene. CDR1 and CDR2 (germline): DFQATT, SNEGSKA (reference sequence). The CDR3 runs to 13 residues. V lost 4 bases and J 2 bases, leaving 10 bases between the germline ends. CDR3 protein: CSAKNRSTDTQYF. The CDR3 DNA reads as TGCAGTGCTAAAAACCGTTCCACAGATACGCAGTATTTT.

This clonotype was picked up many times. The genes are TRBV29-1 and TRBJ2-7; 8 nucleotides match TRBD2. V shed 6 bases, J shed 5 bases, and the junction held 6 bases outside the gene matches. The CDR3 consists of 12 residues. CDR1 and CDR2 (germline): SQVTM, ANQGSEA. The CDR3 loop reads CSVGLGRNEQYF. The CDR3 DNA is TGCAGCGTGGGACTAGGTCGGAACGAGCAGTACTTC.

This clonotype was counted between two and nine times. The genes are TRBV4-2 and TRBJ2-7, with D perhaps being TRBD1 or TRBD2 (5 bases each). V was pared by 0 bases and J by 6 bases, with 15 bases between. The CDR3 consists of 15 residues. CDR1 is LGHNA and CDR2 is YNFKEQ in the germline V gene. The CDR3 protein is CASSQDTGQLSEQYF. As DNA, the CDR3 is TGTGCCAGCAGCCAAGACACGGGGCAGCTTAGCGAGCAGTACTTC.

There are a few counts of this clonotype. This sequence joins TRBV12-3 or TRBV12-4 and TRBJ1-2; 7 nucleotides line up with TRBD1. There are 13 residues in the CDR3. The V segment lost 6 bases and the J segment 4 bases; nucleotides outside the gene matches: 5. The CDR3 DNA follows: TGTGCCAGCAGCGTAGGACAGGCCTATGGCTACACCTTC. Translating it yields CASSVGQAYGYTF.

This clonotype was seen repeatedly, ten times or more. The J gene is TRBJ2-2, the V gene TRBV11-2, with 7 bases identical to TRBD1. Trimming took 2 bases from V and 1 from J; bases not matched to a gene: 7. Germline CDR1 SGHAT, CDR2 FQNNGV. The CDR3 totals 17 residues. This CDR3 reads CASSLPRTGENTGELFF. The CDR3 region has the DNA TGTGCCAGCAGCTTACCCCGGACAGGAGAGAACACCGGGGAGCTGTTTTTT.

The chain joins TRBV7-9 to TRBJ2-1; 8 bases fit TRBD1. The CDR3 has 15 amino acids. Germline V gene sequence: CDR1 SEHNR, CDR2 FQNEAQ (reference sequence). V was clipped by 5 bases and J by 6 bases; unmatched bases: 9. CDR3 coding DNA: TGTGCCAGCAGCACACTCGGGACAGGTCTCAATGAGCAGTTCTTC. Its protein is CASSTLGTGLNEQFF.

A remark on this clonotype: It may be a read error: a sequence one base away is much more abundant. The CDR3 end shows no conserved phenylalanine or tryptophan, and so a read error is likely. V is TRBV5-1 and J is TRBJ2-3, with TRBD1 matching 9 bases. The germline gives CDR1 SGHRS, CDR2 YFSETQ. J lost 4 bases, V lost 3 bases, and 3 bases had no gene match. This CDR3 is 14 amino acids long. In nucleotides, the CDR3 is TGCGCCAGCAGCTCGGGACAGGGACCAGATACGCAGTATCTT. It encodes CASSSGQGPDTQYL.

A few counts support this clonotype. CDR3 coding DNA: TGCAGTGCTAGCCAGAAGGTAGATACGCAGTATTTT. Translated, it gives CSASQKVDTQYF. The rearrangement uses TRBV20-1 and TRBJ2-3; D uncertain. V was cut by 3 bases and J by 5 bases, with 9 bases left in between. Germline CDR1 DFQATT, CDR2 SNEGSKA (reference sequence). This CDR3 has 12 amino acids.

This clonotype was seen repeatedly, ten times or more. This chain links TRBV11-3 with TRBJ1-5; no clear D gene. The CDR3 runs to 15 residues. CDR1 and CDR2 from the germline V gene are SGHNT and YENEEA. V lost 1 base, J lost 4 bases, and 11 bases lay in between. The chain's CDR3 is CASSLGEGKNQPQHF. In nucleotides, the CDR3 is TGTGCCAGCAGCTTAGGAGAAGGGAAGAATCAGCCCCAGCATTTT.

The chain uses TRBV11-2 and TRBJ1-4, with D possibly matching TRBD1 (5 bases). Germline CDR1 is SGHAT and CDR2 is FQNNGV. The CDR3 runs 14 residues. The V gene lost 8 bases and the J gene lost 3 bases, with 13 bases spanning the gap. CDR3 bases: TGTGCCAGCTGGGTCGGGGCGGCTAATGAAAAACTGTTTTTT. Translating it yields CASWVGAANEKLFF. The full variable domain, in which reference TRBV11-2 and TRBJ1-4 provide the parts outside the CDR3, is EAGVAQSPRYKIIEKRQSVAFWCNPISGHATLYWYQQILGQGPKLLIQFQNNGVVDDSQLPKDRFSAERLKGVDSTLKIQPAKLEDSAVYLCASWVGAANEKLFFGSGTQLSVL.

J is TRBJ2-5 and V is TRBV3-1, with 7 bases lining up with TRBD2. Germline-derived CDR1 and CDR2 are LGHDT and YNNKEL (reference sequence). Losses at the gene ends were 6 bases for V and 1 base for J; bases not matched to a gene: 2. The CDR3 runs to 13 residues. The CDR3 region is CASRASGQETQYF. In DNA form, the CDR3 reads TGTGCCAGCAGAGCTAGCGGCCAAGAGACCCAGTACTTC.

There are a few counts of this clonotype. The gene calls are TRBV7-9 and TRBJ2-1; 10 bases match TRBD2. Germline V CDR1 and CDR2: SEHNR, FQNEAQ (reference sequence). The CDR3 is 13 residues long. V lost 5 bases, J lost 15 bases, and 10 bases stayed unmatched. For the CDR3, the DNA is TGTGCCAGCAGCCCACTAGCGGGAAGGACGCTGTTCTTC. This sequence encodes CASSPLAGRTLFF.

This clonotype appeared many times. The gene calls are TRBV28 and TRBJ1-5; D gene unclear. Looked up from germline, CDR1 is MDHEN and CDR2 is SYDVKM. Trimming pared 4 bases from V and 0 bases from J, leaving 1 base between. CDR3 length: 12 residues. The CDR3 region is CASSYSNQPQHF. In DNA, the CDR3 is TGTGCCAGCAGTTATAGCAATCAGCCCCAGCATTTT.

The chain joins TRBV6-2 or TRBV6-3 to TRBJ2-3; 9 bases align to TRBD2. This CDR3 is 16 amino acids long. The ends lost 2 bases at V and 2 bases at J; junction bases unmatched: 5. CDR1 MNHEY and CDR2 SVGEGT come from the germline V gene. CDR3 nucleotide sequence: TGTGCCAGCAGTTACGGCGGGAGGGAACCCACAGATACGCAGTATTTT. It is translated as CASSYGGREPTDTQYF.

The V call is TRBV4-1, the J call TRBJ1-5, with a tentative D call TRBD1 (6 bases). The CDR3 is 14 residues long. Germline CDR1 is MGHRA and CDR2 is YSYEKL. V dropped 0 bases and J dropped 7 bases, with 10 bases sitting between them. The CDR3 spells CASSQDQGIQPQHF. The CDR3 DNA follows: TGCGCCAGCAGCCAAGATCAGGGGATACAGCCCCAGCATTTT.

The chain links TRBV7-8 to TRBJ2-4; 7 positions agree with TRBD2. With 6 bases clipped from V and 8 bases from J, the junction kept 13 bases outside the gene matches. CDR1 and CDR2 (germline): SGHVS, FQNEAQ. CDR3 length equals 15 residues. The CDR3 loop reads CASSLSSGCSHIQYF. The CDR3 bases are TGTGCCAGCAGTCTAAGTAGCGGGTGCTCCCACATTCAGTACTTC.

The table lists this clonotype with a few counts. The chain is built from TRBV29-1 and TRBJ2-3; D is uncertain. The CDR3 totals 12 residues. Between the trimmed V and J ends, which lost 4 bases and 2 bases, there was a span of 7 bases. Germline CDR1 and CDR2: SQVTM and ANQGSEA. This CDR3 is CSVGPHTDTQYF. CDR3 bases: TGCAGCGTTGGCCCCCACACAGATACGCAGTATTTT.

The V gene is TRBV7-9, the J gene TRBJ1-1; 8 nucleotides match TRBD1. The germline V gene encodes CDR1 SEHNR and CDR2 FQNEAQ (reference sequence). There are 15 residues in the CDR3. V lost 0 bases, J lost 4 bases, and 4 bases stayed unmatched. In nucleotides, the CDR3 is TGTGCCAGCAGCTTAGCGGCAGGGGGCTTCACTGAAGCTTTCTTT. Encoded protein: CASSLAAGGFTEAFF.

V gene TRBV15 combines with J gene TRBJ2-1; the match to TRBD2 covers 9 bases. CDR1 and CDR2 (germline): LNHNV, YYDKDF (reference sequence). CDR3 length equals 14 residues. The trim removed 8 bases at V and 4 bases at J, leaving 6 bases unmatched. The CDR3 protein is CATAPSGRYNEQFF. CDR3 in DNA: TGTGCCACCGCTCCGAGCGGGAGGTACAATGAGCAGTTCTTC.

V gene TRBV18 combines with J gene TRBJ2-1; D not resolved. With 4 bases removed from V and 3 bases from J, the gap between germline ends came to 13 bases. CDR1 and CDR2 from the germline V gene are KGHSH and LQKENI. CDR3 length equals 15 residues. In DNA form, the CDR3 reads TGTGCCAGCTCACGGTCGTTTTTAGACTACAATGAGCAGTTCTTC. Protein sequence: CASSRSFLDYNEQFF.